This T cell receptor beta chain was identified during a study of neoadjuvant anti-PD-1 for oral cavity cancer. Turning to the study itself: Non-progressing patients received a fourth nivolumab dose near day 43, then surgery on days 50-56.

Patients had newly diagnosed, untreated stage II-IVA oral cavity squamous cell carcinoma. Six replicates per PBMC sample, mostly from about 500 ng of genomic DNA. Using immunoSEQ multiplex PCR, the repertoire was profiled, and TCRdb retains in-frame clones only, with some absent. The sample includes thousands of clones, around 77% of them seen just once. Details on this clone: The antigen remains unidentified.

Study-wide findings and caveats: After neoadjuvant nivolumab, PBMC T cell clonality was significantly higher in non-responders than responders.

The source was PBMCs, collected before nivolumab (anti-PD-1) treatment. The TCR comes from a person between 40 and 80 years old with oral cavity squamous cell carcinoma.

This CDR3 is CATSPSGDNTDTQYF. CDR3 DNA: TGTGCCACCAGCCCAAGCGGGGATAACACAGATACGCAGTATTTT. The chain employs TRBV15 and TRBJ2-3, with 7 nucleotides matching TRBD2. The CDR3 runs 15 residues. CDR1 and CDR2 from the germline V gene are LNHNV and YYDKDF (reference sequence). With V trimmed by 5 bases and J by 2 bases, 7 bases remained unmatched.